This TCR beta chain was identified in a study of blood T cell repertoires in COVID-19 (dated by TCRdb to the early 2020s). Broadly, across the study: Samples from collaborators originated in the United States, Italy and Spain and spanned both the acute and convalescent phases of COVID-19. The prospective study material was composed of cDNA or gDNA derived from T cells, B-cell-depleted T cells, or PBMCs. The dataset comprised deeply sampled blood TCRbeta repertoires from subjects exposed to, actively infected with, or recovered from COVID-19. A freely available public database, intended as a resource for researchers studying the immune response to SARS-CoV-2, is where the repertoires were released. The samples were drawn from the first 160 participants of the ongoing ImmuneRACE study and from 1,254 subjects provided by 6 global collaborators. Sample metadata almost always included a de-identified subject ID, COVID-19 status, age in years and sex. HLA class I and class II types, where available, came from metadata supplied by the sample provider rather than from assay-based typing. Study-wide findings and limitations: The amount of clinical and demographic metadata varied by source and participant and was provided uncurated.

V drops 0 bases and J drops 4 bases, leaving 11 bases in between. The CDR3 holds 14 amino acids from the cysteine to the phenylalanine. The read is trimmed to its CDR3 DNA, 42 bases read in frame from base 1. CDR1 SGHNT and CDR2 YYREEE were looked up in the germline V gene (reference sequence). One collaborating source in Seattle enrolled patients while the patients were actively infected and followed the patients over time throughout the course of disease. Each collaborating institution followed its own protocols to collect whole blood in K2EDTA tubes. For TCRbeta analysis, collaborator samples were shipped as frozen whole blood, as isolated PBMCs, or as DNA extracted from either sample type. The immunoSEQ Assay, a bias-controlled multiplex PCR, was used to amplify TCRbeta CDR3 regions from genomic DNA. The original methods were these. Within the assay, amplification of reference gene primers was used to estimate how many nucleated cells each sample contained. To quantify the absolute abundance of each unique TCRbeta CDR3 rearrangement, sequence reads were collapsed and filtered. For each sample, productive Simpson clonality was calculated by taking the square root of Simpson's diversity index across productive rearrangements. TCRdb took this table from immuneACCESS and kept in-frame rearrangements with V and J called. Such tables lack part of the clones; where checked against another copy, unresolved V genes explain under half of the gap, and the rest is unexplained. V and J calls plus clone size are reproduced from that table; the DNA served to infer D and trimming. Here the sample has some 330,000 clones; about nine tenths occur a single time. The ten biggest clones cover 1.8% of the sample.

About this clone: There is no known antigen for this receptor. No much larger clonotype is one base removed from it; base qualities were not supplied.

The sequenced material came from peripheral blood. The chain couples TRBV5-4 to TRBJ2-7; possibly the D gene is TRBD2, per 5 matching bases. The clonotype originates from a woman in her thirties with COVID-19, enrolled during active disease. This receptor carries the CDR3 CASSLGREVYEQYF. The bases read TGTGCCAGCAGCTTGGGTCGGGAAGTATACGAGCAGTACTTC.